Following are 16 T cell receptor beta chains from one sample sequenced in a study of T and B cells in COVID-19 patients (dated by TCRdb to about 2020). TRB repertoires were amplified from 250-500 ng of genomic DNA extracted from blood. The instrument was an Illumina MiSeq. Multiplex PCR with BIOMED2 TRB-A/B primer pools was used to amplify TRB rearrangements. TCRdb redid the processing of the public reads, applying fastp at Q25 and MiXCR, and retained in-frame beta chains. Rows with a matching CDR3 protein are joined into one entry that keeps the most common DNA and genes. The sample contains about 22,000 distinct CDR3 sequences, roughly 29% of them found a single time. The ten most abundant clones make up 2.8% of the sample. The specimen sequenced was blood. Source of these receptors: a human donor who had recovered from COVID-19.

By its share, this clonotype is medium-sized. The chain is built from TRBV27 and TRBJ2-1; 7 bases line up with TRBD1. The length of the CDR3 is 15 residues. Unmatched junction bases numbered 3, after V lost 4 bases and J lost 0 bases. Germline loops: CDR1 MNHEY, CDR2 SMNVEV (reference sequence). This chain's CDR3 is CASSSRTGSYNEQFF. The DNA for the CDR3 is TGTGCCAGCAGTTCCCGGACAGGCTCCTACAATGAGCAGTTCTTC.

This clonotype appeared a few times. CDR3 region: CASSGQVNEKLFF. DNA for the CDR3: TGTGCCAGCAGTGGACAGGTGAATGAAAAACTGTTTTTT. The chain links TRBV6-1 to TRBJ1-4, with a weak D call TRBD1 (6 bases). Germline CDR1 MNHNS, CDR2 SASEGT. The CDR3 is 13 amino acids. V shed 4 bases and J shed 5 bases, with 8 bases lying between them.

This clonotype was seen a handful of times. The genes are TRBV12-3 or TRBV12-4 and TRBJ2-7; 7 positions match TRBD1. The CDR3 is 15 amino acids. Losses at the gene ends were 7 bases for V and 1 base for J; bases not matched to a gene: 10. The chain's CDR3 is CASTKKGTASYEQYF. For the CDR3, the DNA is TGTGCCAGCACCAAAAAGGGGACAGCGTCCTACGAGCAGTACTTC.

This clonotype was found once. As the CDR3 is not closed by the conserved phenylalanine or tryptophan, this likely results from a read error. The rearrangement joins TRBV24-1 to TRBJ2-7, with TRBD2 matching 7 bases. Germline lookup yields CDR1 KGHDR and CDR2 SFDVKD. CDR3 length: 15 amino acids. The V gene end was trimmed by 5 bases and the J gene end by 7 bases; junction bases not matched to a gene: 13. The chain's CDR3 is CATSATGLPAPEQYY. The CDR3 bases are TGTGCCACCAGTGCCACGGGACTACCCGCTCCTGAGCAGTACTAC.

The chain joins TRBV10-2 to TRBJ2-5; 11 bases map to TRBD2. The V segment lost 6 bases and the J segment 5 bases; nucleotides outside the gene matches: 2. Germline values: CDR1 WSHSY, CDR2 SAAADI. The CDR3 has 13 amino acids. The CDR3 coding sequence is TGCGCCAGCAGACTAGCGGGAGAGGAGACCCAGTACTTC. Protein product: CASRLAGEETQYF.

The J gene is TRBJ2-3, the V gene TRBV6-1; perhaps D is TRBD1 or TRBD2 (6 bases each). CDR3 length: 15 residues. CDR1 MNHNS and CDR2 SASEGT come from the germline V gene. V dropped 3 bases and J dropped 3 bases, with 13 bases sitting between them. The CDR3 coding sequence is TGTGCCAGCAGTGAGGCCAGGGGAGGAACAGATACGCAGTATTTT. Translation: CASSEARGGTDTQYF.

This clonotype occurred a few times. This sequence joins TRBV12-3 or TRBV12-4 and TRBJ2-3; D uncertain. The CDR3 is 13 residues long. V was clipped by 8 bases and J by 2 bases, with 11 bases between them. This CDR3 is CASLKWATDTQYF. CDR3 in DNA: TGTGCCAGCCTCAAATGGGCCACAGATACGCAGTATTTT.

The chain combines TRBV12-3 or TRBV12-4 with TRBJ1-1; 8 bases map to TRBD1. There are 15 residues in the CDR3. The J segment lost 3 bases and the V segment lost 3 bases, leaving 6 bases of the junction unmatched. CDR3 sequence (DNA): TGTGCCAGCAGTTTTCAGGGGGCGCAGGACACTGAAGCTTTCTTT. This encodes CASSFQGAQDTEAFF.

This clonotype was detected a few times. The rearrangement links TRBV6-5 to TRBJ1-3; D not resolved. From germline, CDR1 is MNHEY and CDR2 SVGAGI. Trimming removed 6 bases from V and 0 bases from J, with 12 bases in between. CDR3 length: 15 amino acids. CDR3 sequence: CASSRLRHSGNTIYF. CDR3 DNA: TGTGCCAGCAGCCGGCTTCGACACTCTGGAAACACCATATATTTT.

This CDR3 reads CASSLTGNTGELFF. For the CDR3, the DNA is TGTGCCAGCAGCTTGACAGGGAACACCGGGGAGCTGTTTTTT. The rearrangement uses TRBV5-6 and TRBJ2-2; tentatively, D is TRBD1 (5 bases). CDR1 and CDR2 (germline): SGHDT, YYEEEE. V was cut by 1 base and J by 1 base, with 5 bases left in between. The CDR3 is 14 amino acids. Full variable domain (missing parts from reference TRBV5-6 and TRBJ2-2): DAGVTQSPTHLIKTRGQQVTLRCSPKSGHDTVSWYQQALGQGPQFIFQYYEEEERQRGNFPDRFSGHQFPNYSSELNVNALLLGDSALYLCASSLTGNTGELFFGEGSRLTVL.

This clonotype was counted only a few times. The chain has TRBV6-5 and TRBJ2-1; 9 positions agree with TRBD1. From germline, CDR1 is MNHEY and CDR2 SVGAGI. The V gene end was trimmed by 8 bases and the J gene end by 4 bases; junction bases not matched to a gene: 3. This CDR3 has 13 residues. In DNA, the CDR3 is TGTGCCAGCGAAGGACAGGGGTACAATGAGCAGTTCTTC. It specifies CASEGQGYNEQFF.

This clonotype was seen more than once but under ten times. The chain joins TRBV6-1 to TRBJ2-6; a weak D match, TRBD1 (6 bases). In germline, CDR1 is MNHNS, CDR2 SASEGT. This CDR3 contains 15 residues. The V and J ends lost 5 bases and 4 bases respectively, with 12 bases between them. CDR3 sequence: CASSNGQFGANVLTF. CDR3 DNA sequence: TGTGCCAGCAGTAATGGACAGTTCGGGGCCAACGTCCTGACTTTC.

In this sample, this clonotype turned up many times. This sequence joins TRBV19 and TRBJ1-5; no firm D call. The germline V gene has CDR1 LNHDA and CDR2 SQIVND (reference sequence). The CDR3 sequence is 11 residues long. V lost 8 bases and J 2 bases, leaving 4 bases between the germline ends. This chain's CDR3 is CASGGNQPQHF. CDR3 DNA: TGTGCCAGTGGCGGCAATCAGCCCCAGCATTTT.

The chain has TRBV6-6 and TRBJ2-7, with D tentatively TRBD1 (6 bases). This CDR3 is built from 15 residues. The V end lost 7 bases, the J end lost 8 bases, and 24 bases lay between the germline ends. Germline V gene data show CDR1 as MNHNY and CDR2 as SVGAGI (reference sequence). CDR3 sequence (DNA): TGTGCCAGCACCCTGGCATCAGGGGAAAAGGGCAAGCAGTACTTC. Encoded protein: CASTLASGEKGKQYF.

The chain carries TRBV20-1 and TRBJ1-2; D not resolved. Between the trimmed V and J ends, which lost 3 bases and 0 bases, there was a span of 11 bases. The CDR3 extends over 14 amino acids. Looked up from germline, CDR1 is DFQATT and CDR2 is SNEGSKA (reference sequence). The CDR3 DNA is TGCAGTGCTAGTTGGCAGGAAACTAACTATGGCTACACCTTC. Translating it yields CSASWQETNYGYTF.

This chain joins TRBV19 and TRBJ1-2; 7 bases fit TRBD1. The CDR3 has 14 residues. Germline values: CDR1 LNHDA, CDR2 SQIVND (reference sequence). V was clipped by 7 bases and J by 3 bases; unmatched bases: 8. DNA for the CDR3: TGTGCCAGTACGGGGGACAGCTTCTACTATGGCTACACCTTC. Translating it yields CASTGDSFYYGYTF.